This TCR beta chain was observed in a study of cytomegalovirus exposure and HLA in healthy donors. Overall study context: HLA-typed donors were the source of around 85 million unique TCRs held in an early data release. Findings and caveats of the study: A link between a missense DCLRE1C variant and TCR beta V- and J-gene trimming emerged from a later analysis. What a later analysis reportedly showed was that an Asian-associated ancestry cluster had fewer N-insertions than the roughly 670-donor mean.

A remark on this clone: Its specificity is not known.

CDR1 WSHSY and CDR2 SAAADI come from the germline V gene. The CDR3 loop spans 15 amino acids. V dropped 3 bases and J dropped 5 bases, with 14 bases sitting between them. In the PCR, 60 Vbeta and 13 Jbeta primers were used. Method: immunoSEQ multiplex PCR; TCRdb's copy keeps in-frame clones and lacks some. Seen here are 150,000 to 200,000 clones, around 80% observed once, and the top ten hold about 1.5%. The V and J genes are TRBV10-2 and TRBJ2-1; D is possibly TRBD2 (6 bases). The sequence came from a woman between 18 and 29 years old in good health and CMV-seronegative. The specimen was PBMCs. The CDR3 sequence: CASSDDSGADNEQFF. The CDR3 coding sequence is TGCGCCAGCAGTGATGATAGCGGAGCGGACAATGAGCAGTTCTTC.